This paragraph covers one T cell receptor beta chain sequence. These data are taken from a study of blood T cell repertoires in COVID-19. Across the whole study: Acute and convalescent COVID-19 specimens originated in the United States, Italy and Spain. In each case, the material was cDNA or gDNA derived from T cells, B-cell-depleted T cells, or PBMCs.

Self-reported history from a screening survey and questionnaire set each donor's cohort. During the 2 weeks before they entered the study, exposed participants had met someone with a PCR-confirmed or clinician-diagnosed COVID-19 case. Here immunoSEQ multiplex PCR was the method, and the copy in TCRdb shows in-frame clones only, minus some. Found here are about 300,000 clones, approximately 89% of them singletons; the top ten hold less than 3.5%. This TCR was recovered from a woman in her forties or fifties who had been exposed to COVID-19. The sequenced sample was PBMCs or T cells enriched from blood (not recorded which).

This chain's CDR3 is CASSPTGQGPRDYEQYF. CDR3 DNA: TGTGCCAGCAGTCCCACCGGACAGGGGCCGCGAGACTACGAGCAGTACTTC. The chain recombines TRBV27 with TRBJ2-7; TRBD1 agrees at 9 bases. The V gene's germline CDR1 is MNHEY and CDR2 SMNVEV (reference sequence). The CDR3 runs 17 residues. V was pared by 5 bases and J by 3 bases, with 14 bases of the junction left unmatched.